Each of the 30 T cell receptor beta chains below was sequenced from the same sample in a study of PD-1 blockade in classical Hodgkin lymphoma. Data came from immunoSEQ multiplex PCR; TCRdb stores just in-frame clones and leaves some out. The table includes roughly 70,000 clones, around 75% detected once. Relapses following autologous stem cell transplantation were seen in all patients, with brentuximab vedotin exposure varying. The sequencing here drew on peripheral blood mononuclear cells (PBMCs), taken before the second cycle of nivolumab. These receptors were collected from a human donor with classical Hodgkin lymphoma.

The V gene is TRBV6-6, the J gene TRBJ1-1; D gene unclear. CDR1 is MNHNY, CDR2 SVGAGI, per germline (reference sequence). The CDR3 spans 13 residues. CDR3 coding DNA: TGTCTGAGCCAGGAGGCGGGGAACACTGAAGCTTTCTTT. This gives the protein CLSQEAGNTEAFF.

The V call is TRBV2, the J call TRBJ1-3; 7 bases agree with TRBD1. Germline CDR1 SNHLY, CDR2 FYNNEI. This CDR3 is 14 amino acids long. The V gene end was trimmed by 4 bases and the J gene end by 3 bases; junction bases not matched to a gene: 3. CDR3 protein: CASSGNRGGNTIYF. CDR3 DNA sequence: TGTGCCAGCAGTGGGAACAGGGGTGGAAACACCATATATTTT.

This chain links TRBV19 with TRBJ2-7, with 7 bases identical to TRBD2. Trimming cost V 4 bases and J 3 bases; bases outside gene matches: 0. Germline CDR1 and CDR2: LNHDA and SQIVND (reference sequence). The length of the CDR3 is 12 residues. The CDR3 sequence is CASSRGGYEQYF. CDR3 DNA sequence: TGTGCCAGTAGTAGGGGGGGCTACGAGCAGTACTTC. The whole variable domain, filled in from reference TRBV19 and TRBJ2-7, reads DGGITQSPKYLFRKEGQNVTLSCEQNLNHDAMYWYRQDPGQGLRLIYYSQIVNDFQKGDIAEGYSVSREKKESFPLTVTSAQKNPTAFYLCASSRGGYEQYFGPGTRLTVT.

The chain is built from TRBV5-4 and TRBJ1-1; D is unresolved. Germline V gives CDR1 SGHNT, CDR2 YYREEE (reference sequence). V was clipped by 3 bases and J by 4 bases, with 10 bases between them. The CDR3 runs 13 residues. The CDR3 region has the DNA TGTGCCAGCAGCTCCTCCAGGACCACTGAAGCTTTCTTT. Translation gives CASSSSRTTEAFF.

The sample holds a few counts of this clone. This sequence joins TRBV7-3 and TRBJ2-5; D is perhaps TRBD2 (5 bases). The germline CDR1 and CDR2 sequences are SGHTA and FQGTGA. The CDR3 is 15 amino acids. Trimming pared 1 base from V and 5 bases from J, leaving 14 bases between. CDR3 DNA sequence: TGTGCCAGCAGCTTAATGGTGGGCGGGTGGGAGACCCAGTACTTC. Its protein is CASSLMVGGWETQYF.

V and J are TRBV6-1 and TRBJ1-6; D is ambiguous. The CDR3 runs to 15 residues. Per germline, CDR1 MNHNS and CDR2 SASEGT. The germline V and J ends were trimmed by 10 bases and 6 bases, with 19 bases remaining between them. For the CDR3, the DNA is TGTGCCACCCACCCAAACCTGGGCGTTAATTCACCCCTCCACTTT. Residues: CATHPNLGVNSPLHF.

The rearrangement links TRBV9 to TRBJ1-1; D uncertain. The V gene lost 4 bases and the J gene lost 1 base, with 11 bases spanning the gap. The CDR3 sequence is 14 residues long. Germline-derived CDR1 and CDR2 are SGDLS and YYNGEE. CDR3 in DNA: TGTGCCAGCAGCCCCATCCCAGAGAACACTGAAGCTTTCTTT. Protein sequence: CASSPIPENTEAFF.

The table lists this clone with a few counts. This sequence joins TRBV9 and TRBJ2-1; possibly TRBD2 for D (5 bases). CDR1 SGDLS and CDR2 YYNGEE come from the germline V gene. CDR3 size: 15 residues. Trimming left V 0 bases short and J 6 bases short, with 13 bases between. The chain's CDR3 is CASSVGSGEFNEQFF. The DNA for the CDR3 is TGTGCCAGCAGCGTAGGGAGCGGCGAGTTCAATGAGCAGTTCTTC.

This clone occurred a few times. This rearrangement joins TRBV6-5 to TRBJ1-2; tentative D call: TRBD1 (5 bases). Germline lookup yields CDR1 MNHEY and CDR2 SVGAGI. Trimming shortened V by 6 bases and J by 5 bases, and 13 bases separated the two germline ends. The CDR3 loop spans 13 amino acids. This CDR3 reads CASSVTVSYGYTF. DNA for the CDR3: TGTGCCAGCAGCGTGACAGTTTCATATGGCTACACCTTC.

CDR3 sequence: CASSQFTSVLASYEQYF. Here the CDR3 DNA reads TGCGCCAGCAGCCAGTTCACCTCGGTCCTAGCCTCCTACGAGCAGTACTTC. V gene TRBV4-1 combines with J gene TRBJ2-7, with D perhaps TRBD2 (5 bases). The CDR3 loop spans 17 amino acids. The V gene lost 3 bases and the J gene lost 0 bases, with 18 bases spanning the gap. Germline CDR1 MGHRA, CDR2 YSYEKL.

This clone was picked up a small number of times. The CDR3 DNA is TGTGCCAGCAGCTTTGAGAGGAACACTGAAGCTTTCTTT. Residues: CASSFERNTEAFF. The genes are TRBV7-2 and TRBJ1-1; D not certain. The CDR3 sequence is 13 residues long. Germline V gene sequence: CDR1 SGHTA, CDR2 FQGNSA. V was clipped by 3 bases and J by 1 base, with 6 bases between them.

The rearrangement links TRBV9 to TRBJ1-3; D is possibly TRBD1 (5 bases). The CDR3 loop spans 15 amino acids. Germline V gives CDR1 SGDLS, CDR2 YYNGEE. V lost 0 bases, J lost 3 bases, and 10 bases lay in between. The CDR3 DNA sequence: TGTGCCAGCAGCGTAGCGGGAAGGGGTGGAAACACCATATATTTT. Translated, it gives CASSVAGRGGNTIYF.

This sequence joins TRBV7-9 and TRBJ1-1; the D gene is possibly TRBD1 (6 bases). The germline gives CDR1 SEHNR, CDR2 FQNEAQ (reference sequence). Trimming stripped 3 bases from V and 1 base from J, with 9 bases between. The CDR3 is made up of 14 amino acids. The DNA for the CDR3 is TGTGCCAGCAGCTTCCTACAGGGGAACACTGAAGCTTTCTTT. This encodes CASSFLQGNTEAFF.

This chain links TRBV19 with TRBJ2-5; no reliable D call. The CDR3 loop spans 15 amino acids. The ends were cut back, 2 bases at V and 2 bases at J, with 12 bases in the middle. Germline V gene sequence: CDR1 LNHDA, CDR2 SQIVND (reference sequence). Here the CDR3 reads CASSISIGVQETQYF. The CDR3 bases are TGTGCCAGTAGTATAAGTATTGGAGTTCAAGAGACCCAGTACTTC.

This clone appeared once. CDR3 DNA: TGTGCCAGCAGTGGGACAGGGAACACCTATGGCTACACCTTC. This codes for CASSGTGNTYGYTF. The chain employs TRBV28 and TRBJ1-2; 9 bases are a match to TRBD1. The V segment lost 5 bases and the J segment 4 bases; nucleotides outside the gene matches: 5. Per the germline V gene, CDR1 is MDHEN and CDR2 is SYDVKM. The CDR3 is made up of 14 amino acids.

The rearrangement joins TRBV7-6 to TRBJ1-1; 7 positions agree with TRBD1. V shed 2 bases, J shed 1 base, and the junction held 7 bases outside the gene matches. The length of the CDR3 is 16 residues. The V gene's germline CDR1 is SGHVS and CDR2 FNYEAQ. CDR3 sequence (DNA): TGTGCCAGCAGCTTACACAGGGGCCCGTGGAACACTGAAGCTTTCTTT. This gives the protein CASSLHRGPWNTEAFF.

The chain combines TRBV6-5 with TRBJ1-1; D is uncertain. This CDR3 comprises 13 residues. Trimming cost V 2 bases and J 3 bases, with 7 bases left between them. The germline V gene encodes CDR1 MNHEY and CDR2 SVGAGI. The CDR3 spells CASSYDRDTEAFF. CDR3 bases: TGTGCCAGCAGTTACGATAGGGACACTGAAGCTTTCTTT.

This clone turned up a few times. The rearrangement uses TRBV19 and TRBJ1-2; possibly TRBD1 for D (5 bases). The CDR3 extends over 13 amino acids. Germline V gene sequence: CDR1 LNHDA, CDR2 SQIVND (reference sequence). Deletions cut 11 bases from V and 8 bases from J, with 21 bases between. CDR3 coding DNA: TGTGCCTCCTCCGCCCAGGGTTATGAGGGCTACACCTTC. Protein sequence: CASSAQGYEGYTF.

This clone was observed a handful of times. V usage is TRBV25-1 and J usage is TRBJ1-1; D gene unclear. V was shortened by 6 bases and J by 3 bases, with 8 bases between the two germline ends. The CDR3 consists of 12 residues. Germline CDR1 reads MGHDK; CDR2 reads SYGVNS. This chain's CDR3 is CASRAFYTEAFF. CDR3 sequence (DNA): TGTGCCAGCAGAGCTTTTTACACTGAAGCTTTCTTT.

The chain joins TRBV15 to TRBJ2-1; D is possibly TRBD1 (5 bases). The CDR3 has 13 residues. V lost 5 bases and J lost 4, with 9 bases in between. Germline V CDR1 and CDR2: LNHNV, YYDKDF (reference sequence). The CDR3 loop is CATSGQQYNEQFF. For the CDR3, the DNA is TGTGCCACCAGCGGACAACAGTACAATGAGCAGTTCTTC.

CDR3 region: CASSSGRGLETQYF. The CDR3 DNA reads as TGTGCCAGCAGCTCGGGCCGGGGTTTAGAGACCCAGTACTTC. V gene TRBV5-6 combines with J gene TRBJ2-5, with D possibly being TRBD2 (5 bases). Trimming stripped 3 bases from V and 4 bases from J, with 13 bases between. Germline V gene sequence: CDR1 SGHDT, CDR2 YYEEEE. The CDR3 spans 14 residues.

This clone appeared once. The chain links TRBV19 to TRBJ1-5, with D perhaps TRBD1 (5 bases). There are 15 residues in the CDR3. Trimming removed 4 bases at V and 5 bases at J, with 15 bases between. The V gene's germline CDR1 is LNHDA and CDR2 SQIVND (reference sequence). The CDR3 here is CASSNEGRRDQPQHF. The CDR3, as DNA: TGTGCCAGTAGTAACGAGGGGCGCAGGGATCAGCCCCAGCATTTT.

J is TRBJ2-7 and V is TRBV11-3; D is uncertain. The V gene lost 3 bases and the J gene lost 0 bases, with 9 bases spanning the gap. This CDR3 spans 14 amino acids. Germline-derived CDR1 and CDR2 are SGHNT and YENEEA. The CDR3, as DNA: TGTGCCAGCAGCTTCGGCAGACTCTCCTACGAGCAGTACTTC. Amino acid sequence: CASSFGRLSYEQYF.

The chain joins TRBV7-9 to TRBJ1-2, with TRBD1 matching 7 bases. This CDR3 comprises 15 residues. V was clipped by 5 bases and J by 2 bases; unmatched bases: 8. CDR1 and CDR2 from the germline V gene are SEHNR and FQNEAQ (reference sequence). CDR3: CASSLSLTGNYGYTF. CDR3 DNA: TGTGCCAGCAGCCTATCCTTGACAGGGAACTATGGCTACACCTTC.

The CDR3 DNA follows: TGCGCCAGCAGCCAGACCTGGACAGGGGGAGGAAACACTGAAGCTTTCTTT. As protein: CASSQTWTGGGNTEAFF. The V call is TRBV5-1, the J call TRBJ1-1, with 10 bases lining up with TRBD1. The CDR3 totals 17 residues. CDR1 SGHRS and CDR2 YFSETQ come from the germline V gene. J lost 2 bases, V lost 4 bases, and 11 bases had no gene match.

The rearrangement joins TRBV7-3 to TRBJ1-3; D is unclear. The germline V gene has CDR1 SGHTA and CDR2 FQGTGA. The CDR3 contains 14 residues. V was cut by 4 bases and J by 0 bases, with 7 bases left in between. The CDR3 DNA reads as TGTGCCAGCAGCTCCTCCTTCTCTGGAAACACCATATATTTT. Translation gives CASSSSFSGNTIYF.

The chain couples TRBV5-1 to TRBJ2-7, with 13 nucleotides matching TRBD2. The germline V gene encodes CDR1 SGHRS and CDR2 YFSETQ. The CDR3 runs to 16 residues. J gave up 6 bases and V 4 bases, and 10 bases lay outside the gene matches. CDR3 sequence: CASSGTSGIPFGEQYF. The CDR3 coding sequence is TGCGCCAGCAGCGGGACTAGCGGGATCCCATTTGGCGAGCAGTACTTC.

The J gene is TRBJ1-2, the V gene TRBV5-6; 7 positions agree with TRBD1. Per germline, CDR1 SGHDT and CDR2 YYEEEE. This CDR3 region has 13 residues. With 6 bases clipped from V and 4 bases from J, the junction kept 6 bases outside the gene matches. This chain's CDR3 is CASNAGTAYGYTF. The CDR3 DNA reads TGTGCCAGCAACGCCGGGACAGCCTATGGCTACACCTTC.

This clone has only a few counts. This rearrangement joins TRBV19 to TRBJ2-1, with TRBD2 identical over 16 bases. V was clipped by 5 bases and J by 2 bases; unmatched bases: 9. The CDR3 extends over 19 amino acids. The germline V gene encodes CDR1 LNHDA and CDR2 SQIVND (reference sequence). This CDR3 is CASSAGPGLAGGAYNEQFF. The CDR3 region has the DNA TGTGCCAGTAGTGCTGGGCCGGGACTAGCGGGAGGGGCCTACAATGAGCAGTTCTTC.

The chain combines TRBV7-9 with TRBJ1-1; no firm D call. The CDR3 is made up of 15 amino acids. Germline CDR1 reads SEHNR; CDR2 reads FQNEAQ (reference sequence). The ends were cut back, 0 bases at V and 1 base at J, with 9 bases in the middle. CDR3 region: CASSLAEIKNTEAFF. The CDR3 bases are TGTGCCAGCAGCTTAGCCGAGATCAAGAACACTGAAGCTTTCTTT. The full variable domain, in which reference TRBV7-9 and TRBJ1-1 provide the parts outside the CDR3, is DTGVSQNPRHKITKRGQNVTFRCDPISEHNRLYWYRQTLGQGPEFLTYFQNEAQLEKSRLLSDRFSAERPKGSFSTLEIQRTEQGDSAMYLCASSLAEIKNTEAFFGQGTRLTVV.